This TCR beta chain was captured in a study of blood T cell repertoires in COVID-19. Study as a whole: Researchers got acute and convalescent COVID-19 samples from the United States, Italy and Spain.

V dropped 1 base and J dropped 2 bases, with 6 bases sitting between them. Germline lookup yields CDR1 SEHNR and CDR2 FQNEAQ (reference sequence). This CDR3 is 14 amino acids long. This clone was detected only a few times. Per the study methods: Estimated nucleated cell counts came from reference gene primer amplification. TCRdb's copy holds only in-frame clones and misses some; the assay was immunoSEQ multiplex PCR. Clone size and the V and J calls come from that table; the DNA yielded D and trimming. Here the sample spans around 180,000 clones, around 72% being singletons. The chain combines TRBV7-9 with TRBJ2-4, with a weak D call TRBD2 (5 bases). Sequencing was done on a sample of peripheral blood. The sequence derives from a woman aged 80 or older with acute or convalescent COVID-19. The CDR3: CASSLGESKNIQYF. The CDR3 DNA reads as TGTGCCAGCAGCTTAGGGGAGTCCAAAAACATTCAGTACTTC.